The clone carrying this T cell receptor beta chain appeared many times. The antigen is unknown. Researchers took RNA transcripts and amplified the TCR beta CDR3 regions from them. Carried out on the TCR CDR3, a first-round RT-PCR used the HTBI primer set. TCRdb called the multiplex PCR reads again in MiXCR, with one record for every CDR3 protein. The sample has more than 300,000 distinct CDR3 sequences; less than 15% are singletons. The record originates from a study of T cells in Graves' hyperthyroidism and ophthalmopathy. Study-level findings and limits: Most thyroid clonotypes expanded above 0.001 appeared in blood too.

CDR3 length: 12 amino acids. V lost 7 bases and J lost 5, with 12 bases in between. V usage is TRBV12-3 or TRBV12-4 and J usage is TRBJ2-7, with D unclear. Sequenced material: blood. This TCR was sampled from a woman aged 18-30 years with Graves' hyperthyroidism. The CDR3 bases are TGTGCCAGCACCTCGTACTTGGACGAGCAGTACTTC. Amino acid sequence: CASTSYLDEQYF.